A single sample gave rise to the 20 T cell receptor beta chains below, sequenced in a study of T cell repertoires in cytomegalovirus infection. TCRdb called the reads again in MiXCR, with one record for every CDR3 protein. Among about 920,000 distinct CDR3 sequences, approximately 32% were seen once, and the ten largest hold around 15%. No cognate antigen is known for these TCRs. The material was cultured CD8+ T cells from PBMCs, obtained from culture after CMV antigen stimulation. These receptors were taken from a human donor in good health (CMV status not recorded). Some clones in this sample may be carry-over from other donors' samples.

V and J are TRBV4-1 and TRBJ1-5; 7 bases are shared with TRBD1. The junction had 7 bases not matched to a gene; V was cut back by 4 bases and J by 4 bases. Germline V gene sequence: CDR1 MGHRA, CDR2 YSYEKL. The CDR3 is 15 residues long. The CDR3 sequence is CASSLLTGPNQPQHF. CDR3 coding DNA: TGCGCCAGCAGCCTCTTGACAGGGCCTAATCAGCCCCAGCATTTT.

This clonotype has a handful of counts. This sequence joins TRBV11-2 and TRBJ2-1; D not certain. Germline V gene lookup returns CDR1 SGHAT and CDR2 FQNNGV. The length of the CDR3 is 14 residues. Trimming removed 5 bases from V and 5 bases from J, with 13 bases in between. In nucleotides, the CDR3 is TGTGCCAGCAGCCCCGCGACTGGAAACAATGAGCAGTTCTTC. Its translation is CASSPATGNNEQFF. The full variable domain, its missing parts supplied by reference TRBV11-2 and TRBJ2-1, is EAGVAQSPRYKIIEKRQSVAFWCNPISGHATLYWYQQILGQGPKLLIQFQNNGVVDDSQLPKDRFSAERLKGVDSTLKIQPAKLEDSAVYLCASSPATGNNEQFFGPGTRLTVL.

This clonotype was seen a handful of times. V usage is TRBV4-1 and J usage is TRBJ2-3; tentatively, D is TRBD1 or TRBD2 (5 bases each). Trimming shortened V by 0 bases and J by 0 bases, and 22 bases separated the two germline ends. The germline CDR1 and CDR2 sequences are MGHRA and YSYEKL. The CDR3 sequence is 20 residues long. The CDR3 protein is CASSQDLGLATGPSTDTQYF. Here the CDR3 DNA reads TGCGCCAGCAGCCAAGATCTAGGACTCGCAACGGGACCCAGCACAGATACGCAGTATTTT.

This clonotype was seen a few times. The gene calls are TRBV6-6 and TRBJ2-7; 9 nucleotides line up with TRBD2. Germline trimming cut 1 base from V and 3 bases from J; bases unmatched to any gene: 4. This CDR3 comprises 15 residues. CDR1 MNHNY and CDR2 SVGAGI come from the germline V gene (reference sequence). CDR3 loop: CASSYLAGVIYEQYF. DNA of the CDR3: TGTGCCAGCAGTTACTTAGCGGGGGTGATCTACGAGCAGTACTTC.

This clonotype was seen a few times. This chain links TRBV4-1 with TRBJ1-1; a weak D match, TRBD1 (6 bases). Trimming took off 6 bases at V and 4 bases at J, with 18 bases between the two ends. The germline V gene has CDR1 MGHRA and CDR2 YSYEKL. The CDR3 totals 15 residues. The CDR3 sequence: CASREGQKGGTEAFF. In DNA, the CDR3 is TGCGCCAGCAGGGAGGGACAAAAGGGGGGCACTGAAGCTTTCTTT.

The chain carries TRBV5-5 and TRBJ2-4; a weak D match, TRBD2 (6 bases). The CDR3 loop spans 15 amino acids. Trimming removed 0 bases from V and 7 bases from J, with 14 bases in between. Germline loops: CDR1 SGHKS, CDR2 YYEKEE (reference sequence). The CDR3 bases are TGTGCCAGCAGCTTGGTTCGGGGGACGGAGAACATTCAGTACTTC. Encoded protein: CASSLVRGTENIQYF.

This clonotype was detected a few times. The genes are TRBV7-9 and TRBJ2-3, with D perhaps being TRBD1 or TRBD2 (5 bases each). The CDR3 runs 16 residues. Per germline, CDR1 SEHNR and CDR2 FQNEAQ (reference sequence). Trimming removed 5 bases at V and 7 bases at J, with 22 bases between. Here the CDR3 DNA reads TGTGCCAGCAGCCCCCCCCTCGGGGCCCGCAGGTATACGCAGTATTTT. This gives the protein CASSPPLGARRYTQYF.

The chain employs TRBV19 and TRBJ2-1; 8 nucleotides agree with TRBD1. J lost 7 bases, V lost 3 bases, and 20 bases had no gene match. This CDR3 contains 19 residues. CDR1 is LNHDA and CDR2 is SQIVND in the germline V gene (reference sequence). CDR3 amino acids: CASSMKGTGGNLLRNEQFF. The CDR3 DNA reads as TGTGCCAGTAGTATGAAGGGGACAGGTGGGAACCTCTTGAGGAATGAGCAGTTCTTC.

The table lists this clonotype with a few counts. The chain is built from TRBV7-9 and TRBJ1-6, with D uncertain. The V gene's germline CDR1 is SEHNR and CDR2 FQNEAQ (reference sequence). The CDR3 sequence is 16 residues long. V lost 5 bases, J lost 8 bases, and 19 bases lay in between. CDR3 loop: CASSLRLGTHHSPLHF. CDR3 sequence (DNA): TGTGCCAGCAGCCTTCGACTGGGAACCCATCATTCACCCCTCCACTTT.

V gene TRBV20-1 combines with J gene TRBJ2-3; D might be TRBD2 (5 bases). CDR1 and CDR2 (germline): DFQATT, SNEGSKA (reference sequence). V was pared by 4 bases and J by 5 bases, with 19 bases between. CDR3 length: 15 residues. The CDR3 bases are TGCAGTGCTACCACCTATCTACTAGAGATAGATACGCAGTATTTT. Its protein is CSATTYLLEIDTQYF.

The V gene is TRBV29-1, the J gene TRBJ2-6; no reliable D call. Germline V lookup: CDR1 SQVTM, CDR2 ANQGSEA. The CDR3 runs to 17 residues. The germline V and J ends were trimmed by 4 bases and 0 bases, with 16 bases remaining between them. The CDR3: CSVVDPAISSGANVLTF. CDR3 DNA sequence: TGCAGCGTTGTTGACCCGGCGATAAGCTCTGGGGCCAACGTCCTGACTTTC.

The V gene is TRBV13, the J gene TRBJ2-3; 9 bases are a match to TRBD1. The CDR3 runs to 18 residues. Per the germline V gene, CDR1 is PRHDT and CDR2 is FYEKMQ (reference sequence). Trimming took 0 bases from V and 3 from J; bases not matched to a gene: 10. Written as DNA, the CDR3 is TGTGCCAGCAGCTTAGGCCTCCCGGGACAGGGACGGACAGATACGCAGTATTTT. Its protein is CASSLGLPGQGRTDTQYF.

This clonotype has a handful of counts. The V gene is TRBV6-5, the J gene TRBJ1-1; tentative D call: TRBD1 (6 bases). In germline, CDR1 is MNHEY, CDR2 SVGAGI. This CDR3 is 16 amino acids long. Between the trimmed V and J ends, which lost 0 bases and 3 bases, there was a span of 14 bases. The CDR3 DNA reads as TGTGCCAGCAGTTACTCGTTTTTGGACAGAGACACTGAAGCTTTCTTT. It yields the protein CASSYSFLDRDTEAFF.

V gene TRBV7-9 combines with J gene TRBJ1-1, with D tentatively TRBD1 (6 bases). This CDR3 comprises 13 residues. The V end lost 1 base, the J end lost 6 bases, and 9 bases lay between the germline ends. Germline assignment: CDR1 SEHNR and CDR2 FQNEAQ (reference sequence). CDR3 loop: CASSLGGPPEAFF. As DNA, the CDR3 is TGTGCCAGCAGCTTAGGGGGGCCCCCTGAAGCTTTCTTT.

This clonotype was seen many times. The chain recombines TRBV7-9 with TRBJ1-6; D gene uncertain. Germline CDR1 and CDR2: SEHNR and FQNEAQ (reference sequence). The CDR3 totals 15 residues. The V end was cut by 5 bases, the J end by 13 bases, with 21 bases between. The chain's CDR3 is CASSPDVAKSVPLHF. The CDR3 DNA reads as TGTGCCAGCAGCCCGGACGTCGCCAAAAGTGTGCCCCTCCACTTT.

Only a few counts were recorded for this clonotype. V usage is TRBV12-3 or TRBV12-4 and J usage is TRBJ1-2; no definite D call. The CDR3 has 13 amino acids. Trimming cost V 3 bases and J 4 bases, with 9 bases left between them. CDR3 in DNA: TGTGCCAGCAGTTTCTGGGGTAGCTATGGCTACACCTTC. Protein product: CASSFWGSYGYTF.

The chain couples TRBV6-2 or TRBV6-3 to TRBJ2-1; D possibly corresponds to TRBD2 (7 bases). V lost 6 bases to trimming and J lost 3 bases, with 15 bases between them. The germline V gene has CDR1 MNHEY and CDR2 SVGEGT. The CDR3 totals 15 residues. The DNA of the CDR3 is TGTGCCAGCAGGACGGGGAGGGGGGGCTACAATGAGCAGTTCTTC. Residues: CASRTGRGGYNEQFF.

This chain joins TRBV7-9 and TRBJ1-1, with a tentative D call TRBD1 (6 bases). The CDR3 is 13 residues long. Trimming cost V 5 bases and J 4 bases, with 11 bases left between them. Germline CDR1 is SEHNR and CDR2 is FQNEAQ (reference sequence). CDR3 sequence: CASSPQGLTEAFF. CDR3 bases: TGTGCCAGCAGCCCACAGGGTCTCACTGAAGCTTTCTTT.

The chain carries TRBV6-2 or TRBV6-3 and TRBJ2-3; D call uncertain. Trimming removed 0 bases from V and 2 bases from J, with 12 bases in between. This CDR3 has 16 amino acids. Germline loops: CDR1 MNHEY, CDR2 SVGEGT. The CDR3 DNA reads TGTGCCAGCAGTTACTCCAATCATGAGGTCACAGATACGCAGTATTTT. It encodes CASSYSNHEVTDTQYF.

This chain links TRBV5-6 with TRBJ2-1, with no clear D. CDR3 length: 15 amino acids. The ends were cut back, 0 bases at V and 2 bases at J, with 9 bases in the middle. The germline CDR1 and CDR2 sequences are SGHDT and YYEEEE. For the CDR3, the DNA is TGTGCCAGCAGCTTGGGGCTAGGGACCTACAATGAGCAGTTCTTC. Amino acid sequence: CASSLGLGTYNEQFF.